This TCR beta chain was profiled in a study of blood T cell repertoires in COVID-19 (dated by TCRdb to 2018 to 2020). Regarding the complete study: The collaborator samples originated in the United States, Italy and Spain and spanned the acute and convalescent phases of COVID-19. A freely available public database, intended as a resource for researchers studying the immune response to SARS-CoV-2, is where the repertoires were released. The dataset comprised deeply sampled blood TCRbeta repertoires from subjects exposed to, actively infected with, or recovered from COVID-19. Sample metadata almost always included a de-identified subject ID, COVID-19 status, age in years and sex. Where available, HLA class I and class II types were obtained from metadata supplied by the sample provider rather than from assay-based typing. Samples came from the ongoing ImmuneRACE study (first 160 participants) plus 1,254 subjects from 6 global collaborators. The prospective study material was composed of cDNA or gDNA derived from T cells, B-cell-depleted T cells, or PBMCs.

Study-wide findings and limitations: The quantity of clinical and demographic metadata differed by source and by participant and was supplied without curation.

Collaborating institutions collected whole blood in K2EDTA tubes following their own protocols. For TCRbeta analysis, collaborators shipped samples in one of three forms: frozen whole blood, isolated PBMCs, or DNA extracted from either of those sample types. TCRbeta CDR3 regions were amplified from genomic DNA by means of the immunoSEQ Assay, a bias-controlled multiplex PCR. As for the original processing: The number of nucleated cells in each sample was estimated by amplification of reference gene primers within the assay. Sequence reads were collapsed and filtered to measure the absolute abundance of every unique TCRbeta CDR3 rearrangement. For each sample, productive Simpson clonality was calculated as the square root of Simpson's diversity index across productive rearrangements. Not all clones reach the TCRdb copy of this immuneACCESS table, which keeps in-frame sequences only. Checked studies attribute under half of the gap to unresolved V genes and leave the rest unexplained. V and J calls and clone size come straight from that table; D and trimming were deduced from the DNA. The sample profile shows about 150,000 clones; 80% to 85% of them were found once. The ten largest clones represent about 39% of the sample.

The junction shows trimming of 6 bases on V and 3 bases on J, and the gene matches do not reach 15 bases of it. Its CDR3 holds 17 amino acids, cysteine through phenylalanine. The only DNA kept is the CDR3, 51 bases in frame from the first base. The germline V gene yields LGHNT for CDR1 and FRNRAP for CDR2. On this clone: Its antigen is still unknown. It has no much larger one-base neighbor in the sample; base qualities were not kept.

The sequence came from a human donor in a cohort sampled during active COVID-19. Material for sequencing was peripheral blood. The rearrangement joined TRBV12-5 to TRBJ1-2; TRBD1 matches 8 bases in the middle. The CDR3 loop reads CASGPWKPTGVDYGYTF. In nucleotides, the sequence is TGTGCTAGTGGACCTTGGAAGCCGACAGGGGTTGACTATGGCTACACCTTC.